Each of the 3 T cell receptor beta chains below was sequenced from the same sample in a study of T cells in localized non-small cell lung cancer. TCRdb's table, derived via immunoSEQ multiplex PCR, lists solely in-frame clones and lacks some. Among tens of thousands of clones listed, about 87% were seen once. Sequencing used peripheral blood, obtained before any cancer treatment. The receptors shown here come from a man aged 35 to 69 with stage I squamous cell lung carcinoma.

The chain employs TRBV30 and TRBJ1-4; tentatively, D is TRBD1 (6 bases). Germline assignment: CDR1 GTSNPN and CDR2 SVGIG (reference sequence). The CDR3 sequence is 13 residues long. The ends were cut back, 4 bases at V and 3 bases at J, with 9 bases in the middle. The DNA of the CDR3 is TGTGCCTGGACCAGGGGACCTAATGAAAAACTGTTTTTT. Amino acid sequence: CAWTRGPNEKLFF.

CDR3 coding DNA: TGTGCCCCCATTAGAGGTTCTGGGGCCAACGTCCTGACTTTC. Translating it yields CAPIRGSGANVLTF. This chain links TRBV6-1 with TRBJ2-6, with D unclear. This CDR3 has 14 residues. V was shortened by 11 bases and J by 1 base, with 12 bases between the two germline ends. The germline gives CDR1 MNHNS, CDR2 SASEGT.

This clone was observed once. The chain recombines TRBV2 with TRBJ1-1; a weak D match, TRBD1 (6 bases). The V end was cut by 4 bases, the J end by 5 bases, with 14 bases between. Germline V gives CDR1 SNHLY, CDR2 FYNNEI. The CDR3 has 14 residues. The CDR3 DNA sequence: TGTGCCAGCAGTGTGTTTGCAGGGGAAACTGAAGCTTTCTTT. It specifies CASSVFAGETEAFF.